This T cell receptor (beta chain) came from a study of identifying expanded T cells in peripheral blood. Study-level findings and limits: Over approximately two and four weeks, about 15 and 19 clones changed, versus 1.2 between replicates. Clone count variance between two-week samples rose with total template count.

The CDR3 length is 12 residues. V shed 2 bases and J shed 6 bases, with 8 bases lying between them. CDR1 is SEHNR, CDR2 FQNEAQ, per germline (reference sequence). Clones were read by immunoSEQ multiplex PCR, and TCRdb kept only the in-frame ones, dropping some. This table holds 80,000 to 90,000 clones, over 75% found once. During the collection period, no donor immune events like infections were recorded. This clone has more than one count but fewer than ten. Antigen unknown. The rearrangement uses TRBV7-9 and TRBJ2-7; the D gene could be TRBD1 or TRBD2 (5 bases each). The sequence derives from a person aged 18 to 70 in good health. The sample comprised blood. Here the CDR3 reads CASSLPGTEQYF. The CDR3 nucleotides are TGTGCCAGCAGCTTACCAGGGACCGAGCAGTACTTC.